The entry that follows covers one TCR beta chain sequence. Its target is unknown. The record originates from a study of T cell repertoires in cytomegalovirus infection. The wider study: An indication of both CMV infection and matching HLA type came from public TCR beta signatures. General study points: Clonotypes of TCR beta that were HLA-C-restricted and CMV-specific dominated the ex vivo response.

Trimming removed 5 bases at V and 2 bases at J, with 13 bases between. The CDR3 consists of 15 residues. TCRdb recomputed calls from the reads with MiXCR, one row per CDR3 protein. The table records under 600,000 distinct CDR3 sequences, approximately 15% of them present only once. Specimen: CD8+ T cells from PBMCs. The chain recombines TRBV7-1 with TRBJ1-5; D gene unclear. TRBV7-1 is an ORF for which the function is uncertain. The sequence was collected from a human donor in good health (CMV status not recorded). Some clones in this sample may be carry-over from other donors' samples. The CDR3 loop is CASSHDCGGNQPQHF. DNA of the CDR3: TGTGCCAGCAGCCATGACTGTGGGGGCAATCAGCCCCAGCATTTT.